The rows below give T cell receptor beta chains drawn from one sample of a study of shared clonotypes between healthy human individuals. Assay used: immunoSEQ multiplex PCR; TCRdb lists only in-frame clones, some missing. Of approximately 500,000 clones listed, almost 97% are singletons. What was sequenced was naive CD4+ T cells sorted from blood. These receptors were obtained from a woman between 25 and 40 years old in good health. The CDR3 runs from the conserved cysteine through the conserved F or W. Each record gives: clone size, D gene, V gene, J gene, CDR3 length, CDR3 DNA, CDR3 protein. A D gene is named only where the DNA matches it firmly. Clone size is not always given. Where it is, it says once, few, many or a class for expanded clones.

size: -
D: -
V: TRBV5-1
J: TRBJ2-5
length: 12
DNA: TGCGCCAGCGGACGGGGGCAAGAGACCCAGTACTTC
CDR3: CASGRGQETQYF

size: -
D: TRBD2
V: TRBV5-4
J: TRBJ2-3
length: 14
DNA: TGTGCCAGCAGCTTAGCGGGAGTTGAAGATACGCAGTATTTT
CDR3: CASSLAGVEDTQYF

size: -
D: -
V: TRBV25-1
J: TRBJ2-2
length: 15
DNA: TGTGCCAGCAGTGAATGGCAGGGGGGCACCGGGGAGCTGTTTTTT
CDR3: CASSEWQGGTGELFF

size: -
D: TRBD2
V: TRBV7-9
J: TRBJ2-2
length: 13
DNA: TGTGCCCCGGGACTAGCGGGAGAGGGGGAGCTGTTTTTT
CDR3: CAPGLAGEGELFF

size: -
D: TRBD2
V: TRBV30
J: TRBJ2-7
length: 13
DNA: TGTGCCTGGCGGGGGGGTTTCGCCCTCGAGCAGTACTTC
CDR3: CAWRGGFALEQYF

size: -
D: TRBD1
V: TRBV27
J: TRBJ2-7
length: 18
DNA: TGTGCCAGCAGTTTACGACCCCTGGTGACAGGGGGAACCTACGAGCAGTACTTC
CDR3: CASSLRPLVTGGTYEQYF

size: -
D: -
V: TRBV28
J: TRBJ1-5
length: 16
DNA: TGTGCCAGCAGTTTATCGGGTCCTATTGGCAATCAGCCCCAGCATTTT
CDR3: CASSLSGPIGNQPQHF

size: -
D: -
V: TRBV5-7
J: TRBJ2-7
length: 15
DNA: TGTGCCAGCAGCTTGTCGATCGAGGCCATCTACGAGCAGTACTTC
CDR3: CASSLSIEAIYEQYF

size: -
D: -
V: TRBV5-1
J: TRBJ2-3
length: 15
DNA: TGCGCCAGCAGCTTGGGCCCCGGGGGCACAGATACGCAGTATTTT
CDR3: CASSLGPGGTDTQYF

size: -
D: -
V: TRBV27
J: TRBJ2-7
length: 15
DNA: TGTGCCAGCAGTTTTGTTGGGGGCCGAGCCTACGAGCAGTACTTC
CDR3: CASSFVGGRAYEQYF

size: once
D: -
V: TRBV11-2
J: TRBJ2-5
length: 13
DNA: TGTGCCAGCAGCTTGGGGGGCAGGGAGACCCAGTACTTC
CDR3: CASSLGGRETQYF

size: -
D: -
V: TRBV6-1
J: TRBJ2-7
length: 11
DNA: TGTGCCTGCGCCGGTCCCTACGAGCAGTACTTC
CDR3: CACAGPYEQYF

size: -
D: TRBD1
V: TRBV5-4
J: TRBJ2-4
length: 19
DNA: TGTGCCAGCAGCTTGGCCACTCCAGGGGGCCTTTTAGCCAAAAACATTCAGTACTTC
CDR3: CASSLATPGGLLAKNIQYF

size: -
D: -
V: TRBV28
J: TRBJ1-2
length: 15
DNA: TGTGCCAGCAGTCCCGGCGGCCGGGTTCCGGAGGGCTACACCTTC
CDR3: CASSPGGRVPEGYTF

size: -
D: -
V: TRBV7-3
J: TRBJ2-3
length: 16
DNA: TGTGCCAGCAGCTCTGGGACACACCCTTTCACAGATACGCAGTATTTT
CDR3: CASSSGTHPFTDTQYF

size: -
D: TRBD2
V: TRBV5-1
J: TRBJ2-1
length: 17
DNA: TGCGCCAGCAGCTTGGTGACTAGCGGGAGACGAGACAATGAGCAGTTCTTC
CDR3: CASSLVTSGRRDNEQFF

size: -
D: -
V: TRBV27
J: TRBJ1-3
length: 14
DNA: TGTGCCAGCAGTTTAAGCGGGTCTGGAAACACCATATATTTT
CDR3: CASSLSGSGNTIYF

size: -
D: -
V: TRBV18
J: TRBJ1-4
length: 15
DNA: TGTGCCAGCTCACCACGCGGGACCACTAATGAAAAACTGTTTTTT
CDR3: CASSPRGTTNEKLFF

size: -
D: -
V: TRBV11-2
J: TRBJ1-3
length: 17
DNA: TGTGCCAGCAGCTCCTCGTTGTTTCGGACTGGCGGAAACACCATATATTTT
CDR3: CASSSSLFRTGGNTIYF

size: -
D: TRBD1
V: TRBV19
J: TRBJ2-7
length: 13
DNA: TGTGCCAGTAGCTCAACAGGGGCACACGAGCAGTACTTC
CDR3: CASSSTGAHEQYF

size: -
D: TRBD1
V: TRBV4-2
J: TRBJ1-1
length: 18
DNA: TGTGCCAGCAGCCCCCACCGACAGGGGATATCGGAGTACACTGAAGCTTTCTTT
CDR3: CASSPHRQGISEYTEAFF

size: -
D: -
V: TRBV19
J: TRBJ2-7
length: 13
DNA: TGTGCCGTTAAGGGTACGGGTACCTACGAGCAGTACTTC
CDR3: CAVKGTGTYEQYF

size: -
D: -
V: TRBV19
J: TRBJ2-2
length: 15
DNA: TGTGCCAGTAGTATTTTAACGGGGTTCACCGGGGAGCTGTTTTTT
CDR3: CASSILTGFTGELFF